Below, 21 T cell receptor beta chains from the same sample are listed, as sequenced in a study of CD8 T cells in ankylosing spondylitis. MiXCR, applied by TCRdb to the 5' RACE reads, yields one record per CDR3 protein. The table records 9,900 or so distinct CDR3 sequences, 5% to 6.5% of them present only once. Sequencing used blood, either unsorted or a sorted T cell fraction (not recorded which). These receptors were obtained from a female donor with ankylosing spondylitis or in good health (not recorded which).

This chain links TRBV20-1 with TRBJ2-1; 7 positions agree with TRBD2. V gave up 6 bases and J gave up 5 bases; unmatched junction bases: 7. Germline assignment: CDR1 DFQATT and CDR2 SNEGSKA (reference sequence). The CDR3 is made up of 13 amino acids. In nucleotides, the CDR3 is TGCAGTGCGAGGAAGCGGGAAAACAATGAGCAGTTCTTC. This codes for CSARKRENNEQFF.

This clonotype was observed many times. V is TRBV9 and J is TRBJ1-6; D possibly corresponds to TRBD1 (5 bases). The CDR3 spans 14 residues. V lost 2 bases and J 10 bases, leaving 13 bases between the germline ends. Germline V gene data show CDR1 as SGDLS and CDR2 as YYNGEE. DNA of the CDR3: TGTGCCAGCAGCGTTCTAAGGGGCAACTCACCCCTCCACTTT. It codes for CASSVLRGNSPLHF.

This clonotype is labeled medium-sized. The V call is TRBV9, the J call TRBJ1-2; possibly TRBD1 for D (6 bases). Germline-derived CDR1 and CDR2 are SGDLS and YYNGEE. V dropped 3 bases and J dropped 0 bases, with 15 bases sitting between them. There are 16 residues in the CDR3. The CDR3 here is CASSERTDLANYGYTF. In DNA form, the CDR3 reads TGTGCCAGCAGCGAGAGGACAGACCTAGCTAACTATGGCTACACCTTC.

The chain recombines TRBV9 with TRBJ2-1; possible D gene TRBD2, 7 bases. Deletions cut 0 bases from V and 10 bases from J, with 11 bases between. The CDR3 runs 13 residues. CDR1 and CDR2 (germline): SGDLS, YYNGEE. The CDR3 reads CASSVAGGWEQFF. Here the CDR3 DNA reads TGTGCCAGCAGCGTAGCGGGGGGCTGGGAGCAGTTCTTC.

This clonotype appeared many times. This sequence joins TRBV9 and TRBJ2-7; 7 bases are shared with TRBD1. The CDR3 has 14 amino acids. Trimming removed 4 bases from V and 1 base from J; junction bases left unmatched: 5. Germline assignment: CDR1 SGDLS and CDR2 YYNGEE. CDR3 sequence (DNA): TGTGCCAGCAGCTTAACGACAGGGTCCTACGAGCAGTACTTC. Its protein product is CASSLTTGSYEQYF.

This clonotype appeared many times. V gene TRBV9 combines with J gene TRBJ1-5, with D perhaps matching TRBD1 (5 bases). Germline V CDR1 and CDR2: SGDLS, YYNGEE. The ends were cut back, 4 bases at V and 2 bases at J, with 13 bases in the middle. The CDR3 has 15 amino acids. The CDR3, as DNA: TGTGCCAGCAGCACCGGGGGGGGTGGCAATCAGCCCCAGCATTTT. Residues: CASSTGGGGNQPQHF.

This clonotype was seen ten or more times. The chain uses TRBV9 and TRBJ2-7; the D call may be TRBD1 or TRBD2 (6 bases each). The CDR3 sequence is 19 residues long. V lost 4 bases and J lost 3, with 29 bases in between. The germline V gene has CDR1 SGDLS and CDR2 YYNGEE. CDR3 nucleotide sequence: TGTGCCAGCAGCCCCCGCGGAGGGGTTAAGGGGGGAGAGGGCTACGAGCAGTACTTC. Translating it yields CASSPRGGVKGGEGYEQYF. Filled out from reference TRBV9 and TRBJ2-7, the complete variable domain reads DSGVTQTPKHLITATGQRVTLRCSPRSGDLSVYWYQQSLDQGLQFLIQYYNGEERAKGNILERFSAQQFPDLHSELNLSSLELGDSALYFCASSPRGGVKGGEGYEQYFGPGTRLTVT.

This clonotype was recorded many times. The rearrangement joins TRBV9 to TRBJ2-3, with 7 bases lining up with TRBD2. The CDR3 length is 17 residues. Germline CDR1 SGDLS, CDR2 YYNGEE. The J segment lost 2 bases and the V segment lost 0 bases, leaving 9 bases of the junction unmatched. CDR3 residues: CASSVAGGGTSTDTQYF. CDR3 bases: TGTGCCAGCAGCGTAGCTGGCGGGGGTACCTCCACAGATACGCAGTATTTT. Complete variable domain (other parts from reference TRBV9 and TRBJ2-3): DSGVTQTPKHLITATGQRVTLRCSPRSGDLSVYWYQQSLDQGLQFLIQYYNGEERAKGNILERFSAQQFPDLHSELNLSSLELGDSALYFCASSVAGGGTSTDTQYFGPGTRLTVL.

This clonotype was observed at least ten times. This CDR3 is CASSVDGLGGRTGELFF. The CDR3 coding sequence is TGTGCCAGCAGCGTAGATGGGTTGGGGGGCCGAACCGGGGAGCTGTTTTTT. The chain links TRBV9 to TRBJ2-2; either TRBD1 or TRBD2 may fit D (6 bases each). V lost 0 bases and J lost 5, with 17 bases in between. The germline CDR1 and CDR2 sequences are SGDLS and YYNGEE. The CDR3 sequence is 17 residues long.

This clonotype occurred many times. V and J are TRBV9 and TRBJ2-5; 11 bases match TRBD2. V was clipped by 3 bases and J by 6 bases; unmatched bases: 7. This CDR3 is 15 amino acids long. The V gene's germline CDR1 is SGDLS and CDR2 YYNGEE. In DNA, the CDR3 is TGTGCCAGCAGCGGCGTAGCGGGGGGGCCCCAGACCCAGTACTTC. Its translation: CASSGVAGGPQTQYF. Full variable domain (rest looked up from reference TRBV9 and TRBJ2-5): DSGVTQTPKHLITATGQRVTLRCSPRSGDLSVYWYQQSLDQGLQFLIQYYNGEERAKGNILERFSAQQFPDLHSELNLSSLELGDSALYFCASSGVAGGPQTQYFGPGTRLLVL.

This clonotype was detected ten times or more. The chain employs TRBV9 and TRBJ2-5; D is possibly TRBD1 (5 bases). Trimming left V 2 bases short and J 5 bases short, with 19 bases between. This CDR3 spans 16 amino acids. Germline V CDR1 and CDR2: SGDLS, YYNGEE. DNA of the CDR3: TGTGCCAGCAGCGTCACCTCCACAGGAGAGGAGGAGACCCAGTACTTC. Its protein product is CASSVTSTGEEETQYF. The whole variable domain, filled in from reference TRBV9 and TRBJ2-5, reads DSGVTQTPKHLITATGQRVTLRCSPRSGDLSVYWYQQSLDQGLQFLIQYYNGEERAKGNILERFSAQQFPDLHSELNLSSLELGDSALYFCASSVTSTGEEETQYFGPGTRLLVL.

This chain links TRBV9 with TRBJ2-3; 10 bases align to TRBD1. The CDR3 length is 15 residues. Per the germline V gene, CDR1 is SGDLS and CDR2 is YYNGEE. J was trimmed by 4 bases and V by 3 bases; bases with no gene match: 5. The DNA of the CDR3 is TGTGCCAGCAGCGAGGACAGGGGGTTTTCAGATACGCAGTATTTT. It is translated as CASSEDRGFSDTQYF. The full variable domain, completed using reference TRBV9 and TRBJ2-3, is DSGVTQTPKHLITATGQRVTLRCSPRSGDLSVYWYQQSLDQGLQFLIQYYNGEERAKGNILERFSAQQFPDLHSELNLSSLELGDSALYFCASSEDRGFSDTQYFGPGTRLTVL.

The CDR3 bases are TGTGCCAGCAGCGGCGGGGGGACTAGCACAGATACGCAGTATTTT. Translation: CASSGGGTSTDTQYF. This rearrangement joins TRBV9 to TRBJ2-3; the match to TRBD2 covers 8 bases. CDR3 size: 15 residues. Germline trimming cut 3 bases from V and 0 bases from J; bases unmatched to any gene: 3. Looked up from germline, CDR1 is SGDLS and CDR2 is YYNGEE.

This clonotype was recorded many times. The V and J genes are TRBV9 and TRBJ2-3; D may correspond to TRBD1 or TRBD2 (6 bases each). V was clipped by 3 bases and J by 3 bases, with 11 bases between them. Germline-derived CDR1 and CDR2 are SGDLS and YYNGEE. The CDR3 runs 14 residues. Here the CDR3 DNA reads TGTGCCAGCAGCGCTGGGGGGCGGACAGATACGCAGTATTTT. Translation: CASSAGGRTDTQYF.

This clonotype was picked up many times. The rearrangement uses TRBV9 and TRBJ2-1; 11 nucleotides agree with TRBD2. This CDR3 has 14 amino acids. Germline V gene sequence: CDR1 SGDLS, CDR2 YYNGEE. The V segment lost 4 bases and the J segment 7 bases; nucleotides outside the gene matches: 4. In DNA, the CDR3 is TGTGCCAGCAGCCCCCCTAGCGGGGGGAATGAGCAGTTCTTC. Residues: CASSPPSGGNEQFF. The whole variable domain, remainder taken from reference TRBV9 and TRBJ2-1, is DSGVTQTPKHLITATGQRVTLRCSPRSGDLSVYWYQQSLDQGLQFLIQYYNGEERAKGNILERFSAQQFPDLHSELNLSSLELGDSALYFCASSPPSGGNEQFFGPGTRLTVL.

This clonotype was recorded many times. The V gene is TRBV9, the J gene TRBJ2-1; TRBD2 agrees at 10 bases. Losses at the gene ends were 0 bases for V and 5 bases for J; bases not matched to a gene: 2. Germline V lookup: CDR1 SGDLS, CDR2 YYNGEE. The CDR3 covers 15 residues. This CDR3 reads CASSVGGLANNEQFF. The CDR3, as DNA: TGTGCCAGCAGCGTAGGGGGACTAGCGAACAATGAGCAGTTCTTC.

This clonotype counts as medium-sized (0.01 to 0.1%). J is TRBJ2-7 and V is TRBV9; 12 bases line up with TRBD1. The CDR3 sequence is 14 residues long. Germline loops: CDR1 SGDLS, CDR2 YYNGEE. V lost 2 bases, J lost 6 bases, and 3 bases stayed unmatched. CDR3 sequence: CASSVGTGGREQYF. The CDR3 region has the DNA TGTGCCAGCAGCGTCGGGACAGGGGGCCGCGAGCAGTACTTC.

In its sample, this clonotype was seen many times. The gene calls are TRBV9 and TRBJ1-1, with 7 positions matching TRBD1. V shed 2 bases and J 1 base; nucleotides not matched to a gene: 5. Germline loops: CDR1 SGDLS, CDR2 YYNGEE. CDR3 length: 15 residues. CDR3 coding DNA: TGTGCCAGCAGCGTCGACAGGGTACCGAACACTGAAGCTTTCTTT. Its protein product is CASSVDRVPNTEAFF.

This clonotype was detected only a few times. CDR3 sequence (DNA): TGTGCCAGCAGCGAGGCGGCAGATACGCAGTATTTT. It codes for CASSEAADTQYF. The chain recombines TRBV9 with TRBJ2-3, with D unresolved. The CDR3 spans 12 residues. The V and J ends lost 3 bases and 4 bases respectively, with 6 bases between them. Germline assignment: CDR1 SGDLS and CDR2 YYNGEE.

This clonotype has more than one count but fewer than ten. The chain uses TRBV9 and TRBJ2-3, with 9 positions matching TRBD2. Germline V lookup: CDR1 SGDLS, CDR2 YYNGEE. The length of the CDR3 is 17 residues. The V and J ends lost 2 bases and 2 bases, in that order; junction bases with no gene match: 9. In DNA, the CDR3 is TGTGCCAGCAGCGTTGATTTAGCGGGGGCGAACACAGATACGCAGTATTTT. Translation: CASSVDLAGANTDTQYF.

The chain is built from TRBV9 and TRBJ2-7, with D tentatively TRBD2 (6 bases). Trimming left V 1 base short and J 3 bases short, with 14 bases between. The CDR3 contains 15 residues. Germline V CDR1 and CDR2: SGDLS, YYNGEE. CDR3 nucleotides: TGTGCCAGCAGCGTATTAGCGGAAAGGGGCTACGAGCAGTACTTC. This encodes CASSVLAERGYEQYF.